The 27 T cell receptor beta chains below come from one sample, sequenced in a study of T cell responses to AZD1222 COVID-19 vaccine (dated by TCRdb to 2020 to 2023). The method behind the library was the immunoSEQ multiplex PCR assay. Drawn from immuneACCESS, this table holds only the in-frame rearrangements with V and J called that TCRdb kept. Clones are partly lost; checked studies trace under half to an unresolved V gene and leave the rest unexplained. This sample is represented by 100,000 to 150,000 clones; roughly 88% of them were singletons. The ten largest make up 4.4% of the sample. Explained via the paper, the time point label denotes: baseline before first vaccination. Per the publication, the treatment or condition label means: meningococcal conjugate vaccine given as trial control. The sequencing used peripheral blood, collected on day 0 of MenACWY control vaccination. These receptors were taken from an adult in good health.

This clone was detected only once. V and J are TRBV20-1 and TRBJ2-3, with 7 bases fitting TRBD2. CDR1 is DFQATT and CDR2 is SNEGSKA in the germline V gene (reference sequence). The CDR3 contains 15 residues. V shed 3 bases, J shed 0 bases, and the junction held 6 bases outside the gene matches. The CDR3 region has the DNA TGCAGTGCTAGTGGTCTAGCGGAGAGCACAGATACGCAGTATTTT. The encoded protein is CSASGLAESTDTQYF.

The rearrangement uses TRBV3-1 (or the pseudogene TRBV3-2) and TRBJ2-7; a weak D match, TRBD1 (5 bases). The length of the CDR3 is 13 residues. Trimming cost V 2 bases and J 5 bases, with 10 bases left between them. The germline V gene has CDR1 LGHDT and CDR2 YNNKEL (reference sequence). CDR3: CASSQMTVDEQYF. DNA of the CDR3: TGTGCCAGCAGCCAAATGACAGTAGACGAGCAGTACTTC.

V usage is TRBV19 and J usage is TRBJ1-2; weak D call: TRBD1 (5 bases). The V end was cut by 1 base, the J end by 3 bases, with 12 bases between. Germline V gene lookup returns CDR1 LNHDA and CDR2 SQIVND (reference sequence). CDR3 size: 15 residues. The CDR3 region has the DNA TGTGCCAGTAGTATAGTCCAGGGAGCGGACTATGGCTACACCTTC. This gives the protein CASSIVQGADYGYTF.

The chain combines TRBV5-6 with TRBJ1-5, with D perhaps matching TRBD1 (6 bases). The CDR3 sequence is 14 residues long. Per the germline V gene, CDR1 is SGHDT and CDR2 is YYEEEE. V lost 3 bases and J 5 bases, leaving 12 bases between the germline ends. This chain's CDR3 is CASSSDRRDQPQHF. DNA for the CDR3: TGTGCCAGCAGCTCAGACAGGAGAGATCAGCCCCAGCATTTT.

This rearrangement joins TRBV30 to TRBJ1-3; no firm D call. Per the germline V gene, CDR1 is GTSNPN and CDR2 is SVGIG (reference sequence). This CDR3 contains 14 residues. V was clipped by 2 bases and J by 1 base, with 9 bases between them. The DNA for the CDR3 is TGTGCCTGGAGTAAAGGAGGTTCTGGAAACACCATATATTTT. This encodes CAWSKGGSGNTIYF.

The chain recombines TRBV18 with TRBJ2-7; 7 bases line up with TRBD1. CDR3 length equals 14 residues. Germline CDR1 is KGHSH and CDR2 is LQKENI. V was clipped by 4 bases and J by 2 bases; unmatched bases: 5. The CDR3: CASSQGQFTYEQYF. The CDR3 bases are TGTGCCAGCTCACAGGGACAGTTTACCTACGAGCAGTACTTC.

The genes are TRBV24-1 and TRBJ2-5; 9 bases are shared with TRBD1. CDR1 and CDR2 from the germline V gene are KGHDR and SFDVKD. Trimming at V came to 4 bases and at J to 3 bases, leaving 5 bases not matched to a gene. This CDR3 comprises 15 residues. CDR3 residues: CATSDLTGGKETQYF. The CDR3 nucleotides read TGTGCCACCAGTGACCTGACAGGGGGGAAAGAGACCCAGTACTTC.

V gene TRBV19 combines with J gene TRBJ2-3; 10 bases fit TRBD2. Trimming cost V 4 bases and J 6 bases; bases outside gene matches: 4. The V gene's germline CDR1 is LNHDA and CDR2 SQIVND (reference sequence). This CDR3 has 14 amino acids. Here the CDR3 reads CASSKPGLADTQYF. For the CDR3, the DNA is TGTGCCAGTAGTAAACCGGGACTAGCGGATACGCAGTATTTT.

The chain has TRBV7-3 and TRBJ2-1, with D perhaps matching TRBD2 (5 bases). The germline CDR1 and CDR2 sequences are SGHTA and FQGTGA. The CDR3 is 15 residues long. V lost 1 base and J 3 bases, leaving 10 bases between the germline ends. The CDR3 sequence is CASSLSGLGYNEQFF. CDR3 sequence (DNA): TGTGCCAGCAGCTTAAGTGGACTGGGCTACAATGAGCAGTTCTTC.

V usage is TRBV28 and J usage is TRBJ1-1, with D tentatively TRBD1 (5 bases). Germline CDR1 reads MDHEN; CDR2 reads SYDVKM. CDR3 length: 13 residues. V was shortened by 9 bases and J by 0 bases, with 11 bases between the two germline ends. The CDR3 region has the DNA TGTGCCAGTAAGACAGAAGTGAACACTGAAGCTTTCTTT. Translated: CASKTEVNTEAFF.

The rearrangement joins TRBV7-9 to TRBJ1-5; a weak D match, TRBD1 (5 bases). V was cut by 1 base and J by 5 bases, with 12 bases left in between. CDR1 is SEHNR, CDR2 FQNEAQ, per germline (reference sequence). The CDR3 runs 15 residues. The CDR3: CASSLDDSKDQPQHF. For the CDR3, the DNA is TGTGCCAGCAGCTTAGATGACAGTAAGGATCAGCCCCAGCATTTT.

The chain carries TRBV7-9 and TRBJ2-2; 7 nucleotides line up with TRBD1. The length of the CDR3 is 15 residues. The V gene end was trimmed by 1 base and the J gene end by 3 bases; junction bases not matched to a gene: 2. CDR1 is SEHNR and CDR2 is FQNEAQ in the germline V gene (reference sequence). This CDR3 is CASSLVTGYTGELFF. The CDR3 nucleotides read TGTGCCAGCAGCTTAGTGACAGGGTACACCGGGGAGCTGTTTTTT.

V gene TRBV7-2 combines with J gene TRBJ2-5; D not resolved. Trimming stripped 10 bases from V and 0 bases from J, with 21 bases between. The CDR3 has 16 residues. The V gene's germline CDR1 is SGHTA and CDR2 FQGNSA. The CDR3 is CAITSRGALYQETQYF. In DNA form, the CDR3 reads TGTGCCATAACAAGCCGAGGTGCGCTGTACCAAGAGACCCAGTACTTC.

V is TRBV28 and J is TRBJ2-7; 10 positions agree with TRBD2. Trimming at V came to 4 bases and at J to 3 bases, leaving 12 bases not matched to a gene. The CDR3 runs 17 residues. The germline V gene has CDR1 MDHEN and CDR2 SYDVKM. CDR3 region: CASSSPSSGRSLYEQYF. CDR3 in DNA: TGTGCCAGCAGTTCCCCCTCTAGCGGGAGAAGCCTCTACGAGCAGTACTTC.

The chain carries TRBV18 and TRBJ2-5; 14 bases line up with TRBD2. Trimming at V came to 4 bases and at J to 5 bases, leaving 6 bases not matched to a gene. Germline CDR1 and CDR2: KGHSH and LQKENI. The CDR3 sequence is 16 residues long. CDR3: CASSQTGLAGEETQYF. CDR3 sequence (DNA): TGTGCCAGCTCACAGACGGGACTAGCGGGAGAGGAGACCCAGTACTTC.

This chain joins TRBV7-6 and TRBJ2-2; 8 bases fit TRBD2. CDR3 size: 17 residues. Trimming removed 5 bases from V and 3 bases from J; junction bases left unmatched: 11. Per germline, CDR1 SGHVS and CDR2 FNYEAQ. For the CDR3, the DNA is TGTGCCAGCAGCCCACTGGGGTTGCGGGAGGACACCGGGGAGCTGTTTTTT. Its protein product is CASSPLGLREDTGELFF.

CDR3 region: CASSLEQGSYEQYF. The CDR3 bases are TGTGCCAGCAGCTTAGAGCAGGGATCCTACGAGCAGTACTTC. The genes are TRBV7-2 and TRBJ2-7; the D gene is possibly TRBD1 (5 bases). CDR3 length equals 14 residues. CDR1 and CDR2 (germline): SGHTA, FQGNSA. V gave up 1 base and J gave up 1 base, with 8 bases separating them. Based on the CDR3 plus reference TRBV7-2 and TRBJ2-7, the full variable domain is GAGVSQSPSNKVTEKGKDVELRCDPISGHTALYWYRQSLGQGLEFLIYFQGNSAPDKSGLPSDRFSAERTGGSVSTLTIQRTQQEDSAVYLCASSLEQGSYEQYFGPGTRLTVT.

The chain combines TRBV25-1 with TRBJ1-5; D unclear. The CDR3 loop spans 13 amino acids. V gave up 2 bases and J gave up 9 bases, with 11 bases separating them. Germline-derived CDR1 and CDR2 are MGHDK and SYGVNS. The CDR3 sequence: CASSETNLGPQHF. CDR3 in DNA: TGTGCCAGCAGTGAAACGAATTTAGGGCCCCAGCATTTT.

The V and J genes are TRBV14 and TRBJ2-3; 9 bases are shared with TRBD2. The J segment lost 8 bases and the V segment lost 0 bases, leaving 0 bases of the junction unmatched. Germline CDR1 SGHDN, CDR2 FVKESK. This CDR3 has 13 residues. DNA of the CDR3: TGTGCCAGCAGCCAAGATAGCGGGGGTACGCAGTATTTT. Its protein is CASSQDSGGTQYF.

V gene TRBV7-2 combines with J gene TRBJ2-5, with D hard to call. The CDR3 length is 14 residues. From germline, CDR1 is SGHTA and CDR2 FQGNSA. Trimming took off 2 bases at V and 4 bases at J, with 11 bases between the two ends. The DNA of the CDR3 is TGTGCCAGCAGCTTAAGGATGGTGTTAGAGACCCAGTACTTC. Translating it yields CASSLRMVLETQYF. The full variable domain, in which reference TRBV7-2 and TRBJ2-5 provide the parts outside the CDR3, is GAGVSQSPSNKVTEKGKDVELRCDPISGHTALYWYRQSLGQGLEFLIYFQGNSAPDKSGLPSDRFSAERTGGSVSTLTIQRTQQEDSAVYLCASSLRMVLETQYFGPGTRLLVL.

This clone turned up a few times. The rearrangement uses TRBV5-8 and TRBJ1-5, with D maybe TRBD1 (6 bases). This CDR3 is built from 16 residues. Trimming removed 4 bases from V and 0 bases from J, with 14 bases in between. Germline V lookup: CDR1 SGHTS, CDR2 YDEGEE. The CDR3 region is CASSRGGSYSNQPQHF. DNA for the CDR3: TGTGCCAGCAGCCGGGGGGGCAGCTATAGCAATCAGCCCCAGCATTTT.

This sequence joins TRBV18 and TRBJ2-1; D ambiguous. V lost 1 base to trimming and J lost 9 bases, with 7 bases between them. CDR1 and CDR2 from the germline V gene are KGHSH and LQKENI. This CDR3 contains 12 residues. The CDR3 bases are TGTGCCAGCTCACCACTAGGCAGTGAGCAGTTCTTC. The encoded protein is CASSPLGSEQFF. The whole variable domain, remainder taken from reference TRBV18 and TRBJ2-1, is NAGVMQNPRHLVRRRGQEARLRCSPMKGHSHVYWYRQLPEEGLKFMVYLQKENIIDESGMPKERFSAEFPKEGPSILRIQQVVRGDSAAYFCASSPLGSEQFFGPGTRLTVL.

The genes are TRBV6-6 and TRBJ2-2; D remains unclear. The CDR3 extends over 13 amino acids. The V gene's germline CDR1 is MNHNY and CDR2 SVGAGI (reference sequence). V was pared by 4 bases and J by 1 base, with 4 bases between. CDR3 sequence: CASSSRNTGELFF. The CDR3 DNA follows: TGTGCCAGCAGTTCCCGGAACACCGGGGAGCTGTTTTTT.

V usage is TRBV7-8 and J usage is TRBJ1-5; D gene uncertain. This CDR3 contains 19 residues. The germline V and J ends were trimmed by 3 bases and 0 bases, with 21 bases remaining between them. The germline V gene has CDR1 SGHVS and CDR2 FQNEAQ. In DNA form, the CDR3 reads TGTGCCAGCAGCTTGGACCCGGACCCGAGGGATTATAGCAATCAGCCCCAGCATTTT. Amino acid sequence: CASSLDPDPRDYSNQPQHF.

The chain uses TRBV7-3 and TRBJ1-6; 7 bases line up with TRBD1. The CDR3 runs to 16 residues. Germline loops: CDR1 SGHTA, CDR2 FQGTGA. V lost 0 bases and J lost 9; bases outside the gene matches: 8. CDR3 loop: CASSLTSAGGGSPLHF. CDR3 DNA sequence: TGTGCCAGCAGCTTAACGTCGGCAGGGGGAGGTTCACCCCTCCACTTT. Full variable domain (missing parts from reference TRBV7-3 and TRBJ1-6): GAGVSQTPSNKVTEKGKYVELRCDPISGHTALYWYRQSLGQGPEFLIYFQGTGAADDSGLPNDRFFAVRPEGSVSTLKIQRTERGDSAVYLCASSLTSAGGGSPLHFGNGTRLTVT.

The chain links TRBV6-2 or TRBV6-3 to TRBJ1-6, with unresolved D. The CDR3 extends over 12 amino acids. CDR1 and CDR2 from the germline V gene are MNHEY and SVGEGT. V lost 0 bases and J lost 9, with 3 bases in between. CDR3 residues: CASSYSTSPLHF. The CDR3 DNA follows: TGTGCCAGCAGTTACTCGACTTCACCCCTCCACTTT.

This chain uses TRBV3-1 (or the pseudogene TRBV3-2) with TRBJ1-3; unclear D gene. V gave up 5 bases and J gave up 0 bases, with 11 bases separating them. This CDR3 contains 15 residues. The V gene's germline CDR1 is LGHDT and CDR2 YNNKEL (reference sequence). The CDR3, as DNA: TGTGCCAGCAGCAACGCAGGTAGCTCTGGAAACACCATATATTTT. This sequence encodes CASSNAGSSGNTIYF.